A few counts support the clone carrying this TCR beta chain. Its cognate antigen is unknown. CDR3 length: 14 amino acids. CDR1 SGHRS and CDR2 YFSETQ come from the germline V gene. V was clipped by 0 bases and J by 5 bases, with 11 bases between them. These data belong to a study of cytomegalovirus exposure and HLA in healthy donors. PCR involved 60 Vbeta and 13 Jbeta primers. Sequenced by immunoSEQ multiplex PCR; TCRdb stores in-frame clones only, minus some. The sample carries approximately 170,000 clones, 80% recorded once. Study observations and caveats: Presence/absence comparisons presumed near-even sequencing depth among donors.

The source of this sequence is a human donor in good health. The sequenced sample was PBMCs. The V call is TRBV5-1, the J call TRBJ2-5, with D tentatively TRBD1 (6 bases). The CDR3 DNA reads TGCGCCAGCAGCTTGGGGGGGCCCCAGGAGACCCAGTACTTC. This sequence encodes CASSLGGPQETQYF.